This passage covers 8 T cell receptor beta chains from one sample sequenced in a study of identical twins. TCRdb passed the 5' RACE reads through MiXCR, listing each CDR3 protein once. This sample has under 300,000 distinct CDR3 sequences, with approximately 11% found just once. The same sample was also studied in work on yellow fever vaccine responses in identical twins.

Sequencing was performed on memory (CD45RO+) T cells sorted from blood. Every receptor here comes from a woman between 18 and 30 years old in good health.

This clonotype has at least ten counts. V gene TRBV12-3 or TRBV12-4 combines with J gene TRBJ2-7; 7 bases fit TRBD2. This CDR3 comprises 14 residues. The ends lost 6 bases at V and 0 bases at J; junction bases unmatched: 5. CDR3 nucleotide sequence: TGTGCCAGCAGCGGGGGAGGGGACTCCTACGAGCAGTACTTC. Translated: CASSGGGDSYEQYF.

A few counts support this clonotype. The rearrangement links TRBV4-3 to TRBJ2-5, with 11 bases aligning to TRBD1. The germline V gene has CDR1 LGHNA and CDR2 YSLEER. This CDR3 is built from 16 residues. With V trimmed by 4 bases and J by 2 bases, 6 bases remained unmatched. The CDR3 DNA reads as TGCGCCAGCAGCCCCGGGGACAGGGGGTCTCAAGAGACCCAGTACTTC. Protein product: CASSPGDRGSQETQYF.

V usage is TRBV7-2 and J usage is TRBJ2-1; D is possibly TRBD1 or TRBD2 (7 bases each). In germline, CDR1 is SGHTA, CDR2 FQGNSA. V lost 5 bases and J 10 bases, leaving 15 bases between the germline ends. CDR3 length: 13 amino acids. The DNA for the CDR3 is TGTGCCAGCAGCCCAGGGGGGGGCTTCGAGCAGTTCTTC. Translated, it gives CASSPGGGFEQFF.

This clonotype was counted only a few times. V is TRBV7-8 and J is TRBJ2-1, with TRBD2 matching 7 bases. Germline trimming cut 5 bases from V and 10 bases from J; bases unmatched to any gene: 14. Germline CDR1 is SGHVS and CDR2 is FQNEAQ. This CDR3 region has 15 residues. The CDR3 region is CASSDPEVGLEEQFF. The CDR3 bases are TGTGCCAGCAGCGACCCGGAGGTCGGACTAGAGGAGCAGTTCTTC.

There are a few counts of this clonotype. This chain connects TRBV28 to TRBJ2-5, with 13 bases fitting TRBD2. This CDR3 contains 18 residues. Unmatched junction bases numbered 12, after V lost 6 bases and J lost 2 bases. Germline loops: CDR1 MDHEN, CDR2 SYDVKM. The DNA for the CDR3 is TGTGCCAGCAGCCTACGCCGGACTAGCGGGAGAAGACAAGAGACCCAGTACTTC. Translation: CASSLRRTSGRRQETQYF.

This clonotype was detected a few times. The rearrangement joins TRBV3-1 to TRBJ1-1, with a weak D call TRBD1 (5 bases). The CDR3 loop spans 14 amino acids. V lost 2 bases to trimming and J lost 11 bases, with 18 bases between them. The germline V gene encodes CDR1 LGHDT and CDR2 YNNKEL (reference sequence). The CDR3 DNA sequence: TGTGCCAGCAGCCAACGAGGAGTCGGAGGGGCGGCTTTCTTT. Translated, it gives CASSQRGVGGAAFF. Full variable domain (remainder filled in from reference TRBV3-1 and TRBJ1-1): DTAVSQTPKYLVTQMGNDKSIKCEQNLGHDTMYWYKQDSKKFLKIMFSYNNKELIINETVPNRFSPKSPDKAHLNLHINSLELGDSAVYFCASSQRGVGGAAFFGQGTRLTVV.

This clonotype was counted only a few times. The V and J genes are TRBV20-1 and TRBJ2-2; D ambiguous. Trimming stripped 0 bases from V and 3 bases from J, with 5 bases between. This CDR3 contains 13 residues. The germline CDR1 and CDR2 sequences are DFQATT and SNEGSKA (reference sequence). Here the CDR3 DNA reads TGCAGTGCTAGAGATTCCTACACCGGGGAGCTGTTTTTT. Amino acid sequence: CSARDSYTGELFF.

V is TRBV5-6 and J is TRBJ2-7; tentative D call: TRBD2 (6 bases). The CDR3 length is 13 residues. Germline V CDR1 and CDR2: SGHDT, YYEEEE. Trimming removed 1 base from V and 2 bases from J, with 7 bases in between. The CDR3 loop reads CASSLWGAYEQYF. The CDR3 DNA is TGTGCCAGCAGCTTGTGGGGGGCCTACGAGCAGTACTTC.